The 21 T cell receptor beta chains presented below share a single source sample, sequenced in a study of T cells in tuberculosis. TCRdb's table, derived via immunoSEQ multiplex PCR, lists solely in-frame clones and lacks some. The sample holds approximately 53,000 clones, nearly 95% seen once. As for time point: new active TB diagnosis, blood taken before or within 7 days of starting treatment. Material: PBMCs, obtained at tuberculosis diagnosis. The source of these receptors is an adult with tuberculosis.

The chain carries TRBV9 and TRBJ2-1; 7 positions match TRBD2. V lost 2 bases to trimming and J lost 4 bases; unmatched junction nucleotides: 6. Germline V gene lookup returns CDR1 SGDLS and CDR2 YYNGEE. This CDR3 has 15 residues. The chain's CDR3 is CASSVSGHGYNEQFF. Written as DNA, the CDR3 is TGTGCCAGCAGCGTTAGCGGGCACGGGTACAATGAGCAGTTCTTC.

The V call is TRBV27, the J call TRBJ1-1, with a possible D match to TRBD1 (6 bases). Germline V gives CDR1 MNHEY, CDR2 SMNVEV (reference sequence). With 3 bases removed from V and 3 bases from J, the gap between germline ends came to 14 bases. The CDR3 spans 15 residues. CDR3 in DNA: TGTGCCAGCAGTTTCCGGACAGTAGGGGACACTGAAGCTTTCTTT. It yields the protein CASSFRTVGDTEAFF.

This chain links TRBV6-1 with TRBJ1-2, with 7 bases fitting TRBD1. The CDR3 has 13 amino acids. In germline, CDR1 is MNHNS, CDR2 SASEGT. V was pared by 3 bases and J by 2 bases, with 0 bases of the junction left unmatched. DNA of the CDR3: TGTGCCAGCAGTGAGGACAGGAACTATGGCTACACCTTC. This sequence encodes CASSEDRNYGYTF.

The chain links TRBV5-1 to TRBJ2-7; D is possibly TRBD1 (6 bases). V was pared by 4 bases and J by 2 bases, with 13 bases between. This CDR3 comprises 14 residues. CDR1 SGHRS and CDR2 YFSETQ come from the germline V gene. CDR3 coding DNA: TGCGCCAGCAGCCCTACAGGGCAAACCTACGAGCAGTACTTC. Its protein is CASSPTGQTYEQYF. The whole variable domain, remainder taken from reference TRBV5-1 and TRBJ2-7, is KAGVTQTPRYLIKTRGQQVTLSCSPISGHRSVSWYQQTPGQGLQFLFEYFSETQRNKGNFPGRFSGRQFSNSRSEMNVSTLELGDSALYLCASSPTGQTYEQYFGPGTRLTVT.

The chain recombines TRBV9 with TRBJ2-1; no firm D call. Germline loops: CDR1 SGDLS, CDR2 YYNGEE. The CDR3 sequence is 17 residues long. The ends were cut back, 0 bases at V and 0 bases at J, with 13 bases in the middle. The CDR3 coding sequence is TGTGCCAGCAGCGTAGGAACAGCCCCGAGCTCCTACAATGAGCAGTTCTTC. It is translated as CASSVGTAPSSYNEQFF.

The chain has TRBV30 and TRBJ1-3, with D possibly TRBD1 on 6 matching bases. V lost 1 base to trimming and J lost 0 bases, with 16 bases between them. CDR1 GTSNPN and CDR2 SVGIG come from the germline V gene (reference sequence). This CDR3 is 17 amino acids long. This CDR3 is CAWSALSDSLSGNTIYF. In nucleotides, the CDR3 is TGTGCCTGGAGTGCCCTCTCGGACAGCCTCTCTGGAAACACCATATATTTT. The full variable domain, with the rest looked up from reference TRBV30 and TRBJ1-3, is SQTIHQWPATLVQPVGSPLSLECTVEGTSNPNLYWYRQAAGRGLQLLFYSVGIGQISSEVPQNLSASRPQDRQFILSSKKLLLSDSGFYLCAWSALSDSLSGNTIYFGEGSWLTVV.

The V gene is TRBV4-1, the J gene TRBJ2-1; 9 nucleotides line up with TRBD2. The germline gives CDR1 MGHRA, CDR2 YSYEKL. V was clipped by 4 bases and J by 8 bases; unmatched bases: 9. This CDR3 is 15 amino acids long. CDR3 bases: TGCGCCAGCAGCCGAGATAGCGGGAGTGGCGATGAGCAGTTCTTC. Amino acids: CASSRDSGSGDEQFF.

CDR3 sequence (DNA): TGTGCCAGCGGGCTGGGGGGGGCTGGAAACACCATATATTTT. Its protein product is CASGLGGAGNTIYF. The chain links TRBV27 to TRBJ1-3; D possibly corresponds to TRBD1 (5 bases). Germline loops: CDR1 MNHEY, CDR2 SMNVEV (reference sequence). Trimming left V 8 bases short and J 2 bases short, with 13 bases between. This CDR3 has 14 residues.

This clone was found once. The chain couples TRBV19 to TRBJ1-1, with D possibly TRBD1 on 5 matching bases. Trimming took 6 bases from V and 0 from J, leaving 11 bases between them. CDR3 length: 14 amino acids. Germline V CDR1 and CDR2: LNHDA, SQIVND (reference sequence). Here the CDR3 DNA reads TGTGCCAGTAGGACGGACAAGCTGAACACTGAAGCTTTCTTT. Translated: CASRTDKLNTEAFF.

The rearrangement uses TRBV9 and TRBJ2-2; possible D gene TRBD2, 6 bases. V was trimmed by 4 bases and J by 4 bases, leaving 8 bases between them. The CDR3 covers 13 residues. From germline, CDR1 is SGDLS and CDR2 YYNGEE. CDR3 DNA: TGTGCCAGCAGCCGGGGAGGCACCGGGGAGCTGTTTTTT. Translation gives CASSRGGTGELFF.

The chain recombines TRBV2 with TRBJ2-7; D may be TRBD2 (6 bases). With 4 bases removed from V and 2 bases from J, the gap between germline ends came to 12 bases. Per germline, CDR1 SNHLY and CDR2 FYNNEI. The CDR3 has 14 amino acids. Written as DNA, the CDR3 is TGTGCCAGCAGTGTCCAGATAGCGGCCTACGAGCAGTACTTC. Translating gives CASSVQIAAYEQYF.

The gene calls are TRBV7-2 and TRBJ2-7; D is uncertain. This CDR3 comprises 11 residues. Trimming left V 3 bases short and J 4 bases short, with 4 bases between. Per the germline V gene, CDR1 is SGHTA and CDR2 is FQGNSA. This CDR3 reads CASSFAYEQYF. The DNA for the CDR3 is TGTGCCAGCAGCTTCGCGTACGAGCAGTACTTC.

The chain has TRBV5-1 and TRBJ2-1, with D tentatively TRBD2 (6 bases). CDR1 is SGHRS, CDR2 YFSETQ, per germline. This CDR3 has 15 residues. Trimming pared 4 bases from V and 2 bases from J, leaving 13 bases between. The CDR3 nucleotides are TGCGCCAGCAGCCTGTCGGGAGACCCCTACAATGAGCAGTTCTTC. Its translation: CASSLSGDPYNEQFF.

The chain is built from TRBV7-6 and TRBJ1-1; 7 nucleotides agree with TRBD1. Germline trimming cut 3 bases from V and 1 base from J; bases unmatched to any gene: 8. Germline-derived CDR1 and CDR2 are SGHVS and FNYEAQ. This CDR3 region has 16 residues. The CDR3 coding sequence is TGTGCCAGCAGCTTGGACCCAGGGGGTAAGAACACTGAAGCTTTCTTT. Translated: CASSLDPGGKNTEAFF.

J is TRBJ1-3 and V is TRBV6-6, with 7 bases identical to TRBD1. CDR3 length equals 14 residues. V lost 3 bases, J lost 4 bases, and 3 bases stayed unmatched. Germline values: CDR1 MNHNY, CDR2 SVGAGI (reference sequence). CDR3 sequence reads: CASSYARGGNTIYF. CDR3 bases: TGTGCCAGCAGTTATGCCAGGGGGGGAAACACCATATATTTT.

V gene TRBV27 combines with J gene TRBJ2-7; 7 nucleotides line up with TRBD1. CDR3 length: 14 residues. CDR1 and CDR2 from the germline V gene are MNHEY and SMNVEV (reference sequence). V lost 4 bases, J lost 4 bases, and 7 bases stayed unmatched. As DNA, the CDR3 is TGTGCCAGCAGTTCCAGACAGGGTAGGTACGAGCAGTACTTC. It specifies CASSSRQGRYEQYF.

The CDR3 DNA is TGTGCCAGCAGCTCACCGGGACTAGTCCCAGATACGCAGTATTTT. Protein product: CASSSPGLVPDTQYF. The V gene is TRBV5-6, the J gene TRBJ2-3; 8 nucleotides line up with TRBD2. The CDR3 is made up of 15 amino acids. Germline CDR1 reads SGHDT; CDR2 reads YYEEEE. V dropped 3 bases and J dropped 4; count of bases not matched to a gene: 7. Full variable domain (remainder filled in from reference TRBV5-6 and TRBJ2-3): DAGVTQSPTHLIKTRGQQVTLRCSPKSGHDTVSWYQQALGQGPQFIFQYYEEEERQRGNFPDRFSGHQFPNYSSELNVNALLLGDSALYLCASSSPGLVPDTQYFGPGTRLTVL.

As to this clone: Mismatch with germline at one junction end may stem from a read error. The chain recombines TRBV6-5 with TRBJ1-1; D is ambiguous. Germline V lookup: CDR1 MNHEY, CDR2 SVGAGI. This CDR3 is 13 amino acids long. The CDR3: CASSLGPNAEAFF. CDR3 DNA: TGTGCCAGCAGTTTGGGCCCGAACGCTGAAGCTTTCTTT.

The rearrangement uses TRBV30 and TRBJ2-2, with D perhaps matching TRBD1 (5 bases). Trimming took off 1 base at V and 3 bases at J, with 9 bases between the two ends. From germline, CDR1 is GTSNPN and CDR2 SVGIG (reference sequence). This CDR3 region has 14 residues. CDR3 amino acids: CAWSARVDTGELFF. The CDR3 coding sequence is TGTGCCTGGAGTGCCAGGGTGGACACCGGGGAGCTGTTTTTT.

V and J are TRBV5-4 and TRBJ2-2, with unresolved D. The germline CDR1 and CDR2 sequences are SGHNT and YYREEE (reference sequence). Trimming pared 4 bases from V and 4 bases from J, leaving 8 bases between. The CDR3 consists of 13 residues. In DNA form, the CDR3 reads TGTGCCAGCAGCCTAGGCGGCACCGGGGAGCTGTTTTTT. It codes for CASSLGGTGELFF.

The rearrangement links TRBV4-2 to TRBJ2-1; possibly TRBD2 for D (6 bases). The CDR3 consists of 16 residues. The germline V and J ends were trimmed by 0 bases and 0 bases, with 9 bases remaining between them. CDR1 LGHNA and CDR2 YNFKEQ come from the germline V gene. CDR3: CASSQDWGDSYNEQFF. CDR3 in DNA: TGTGCCAGCAGCCAAGATTGGGGGGACTCCTACAATGAGCAGTTCTTC.